Included here is one TCR beta chain sequence, with context. No antigen is known for it. The V gene's germline CDR1 is SQVTM and CDR2 ANQGSEA. The CDR3 loop spans 14 amino acids. Trimming shortened V by 0 bases and J by 1 base, and 10 bases separated the two germline ends. Using its own MiXCR run on the RT-PCR reads, TCRdb lists one record per CDR3 protein. The sample has a few hundred thousand distinct CDR3 sequences, approximately 14% seen once. These data come from a study of response to subunit inactivated influenza vaccine. Whole-study results and caveats: Seasonal influenza vaccination, on each occasion, was suggested by the authors to recruit few new T cells.

This material consisted of PBMCs from blood, taken about 13 days after vaccination. The chain combines TRBV29-1 with TRBJ2-7; D is unresolved. This receptor was identified in a man aged 50 to 60 who received an inactivated influenza vaccine. CDR3 protein: CSVEDRSMSYEQYF. The CDR3 nucleotides are TGCAGCGTTGAAGATAGGAGCATGTCCTACGAGCAGTACTTC.